This T cell receptor beta chain came from a study of human T cells and chemical hapten exposure. The overall study: Among samples, TCR yields varied mainly because of small differences in pooled library volume.

Trimming took 5 bases from V and 0 from J, leaving 20 bases between them. Germline V gene sequence: CDR1 SGHTA, CDR2 FQGNSA. The CDR3 has 18 residues. In the library, unique molecular identifiers were attached to individual cDNA molecules. TCRdb re-analysed the RACE reads in MiXCR, keeping a single row per CDR3 protein. The table lists 65,000 or so distinct CDR3 sequences, approximately 6.1% of them singletons. Time point denoted: healthy volunteer bleed at 6 weeks. Someone pulled total RNA out of unfractionated whole blood. The sample holds many counts of this clonotype. This sequence originates from a female donor in good health. Some clones in this sample may be carry-over from other donors' samples. The V gene is TRBV7-2, the J gene TRBJ1-5, with D tentatively TRBD1 (5 bases). The specimen sequenced was whole blood. The CDR3 nucleotides read TGTGCCAGCAGCCCACGCGCCAGGGAAGGGTATAGCAATCAGCCCCAGCATTTT. Protein: CASSPRAREGYSNQPQHF.